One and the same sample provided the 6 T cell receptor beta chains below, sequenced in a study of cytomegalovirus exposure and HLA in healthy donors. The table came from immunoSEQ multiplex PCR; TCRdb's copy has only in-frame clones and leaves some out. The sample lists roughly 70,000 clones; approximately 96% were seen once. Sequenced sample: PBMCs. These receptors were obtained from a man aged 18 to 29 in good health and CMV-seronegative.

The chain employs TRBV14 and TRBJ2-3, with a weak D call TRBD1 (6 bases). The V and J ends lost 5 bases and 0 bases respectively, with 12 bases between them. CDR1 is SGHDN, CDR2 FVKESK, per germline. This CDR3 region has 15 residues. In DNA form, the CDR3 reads TGTGCCAGCAGCTCCGGACAGTCTAGCACAGATACGCAGTATTTT. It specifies CASSSGQSSTDTQYF.

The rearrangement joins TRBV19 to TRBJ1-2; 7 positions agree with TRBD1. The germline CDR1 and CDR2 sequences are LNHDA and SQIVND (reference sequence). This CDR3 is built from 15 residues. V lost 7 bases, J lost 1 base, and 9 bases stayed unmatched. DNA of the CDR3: TGTGCCAGTACCCCCAGGGACAGTCTTAACTATGGCTACACCTTC. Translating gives CASTPRDSLNYGYTF. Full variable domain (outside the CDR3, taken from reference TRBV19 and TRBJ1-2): DGGITQSPKYLFRKEGQNVTLSCEQNLNHDAMYWYRQDPGQGLRLIYYSQIVNDFQKGDIAEGYSVSREKKESFPLTVTSAQKNPTAFYLCASTPRDSLNYGYTFGSGTRLTVV.

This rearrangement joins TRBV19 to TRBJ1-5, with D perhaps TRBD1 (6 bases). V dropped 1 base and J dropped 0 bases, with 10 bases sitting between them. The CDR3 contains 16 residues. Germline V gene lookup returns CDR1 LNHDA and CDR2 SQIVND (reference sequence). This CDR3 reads CASSIADSYSNQPQHF. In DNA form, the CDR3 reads TGTGCCAGTAGTATAGCGGACAGTTATAGCAATCAGCCCCAGCATTTT. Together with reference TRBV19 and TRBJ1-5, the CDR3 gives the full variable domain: DGGITQSPKYLFRKEGQNVTLSCEQNLNHDAMYWYRQDPGQGLRLIYYSQIVNDFQKGDIAEGYSVSREKKESFPLTVTSAQKNPTAFYLCASSIADSYSNQPQHFGDGTRLSIL.

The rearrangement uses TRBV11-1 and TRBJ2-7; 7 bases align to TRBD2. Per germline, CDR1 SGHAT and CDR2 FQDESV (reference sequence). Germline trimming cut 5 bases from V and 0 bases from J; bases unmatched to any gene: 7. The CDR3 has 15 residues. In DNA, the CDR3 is TGTGCCAGCAGCGCGAGCGGGGTTAGCTCCTACGAGCAGTACTTC. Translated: CASSASGVSSYEQYF.

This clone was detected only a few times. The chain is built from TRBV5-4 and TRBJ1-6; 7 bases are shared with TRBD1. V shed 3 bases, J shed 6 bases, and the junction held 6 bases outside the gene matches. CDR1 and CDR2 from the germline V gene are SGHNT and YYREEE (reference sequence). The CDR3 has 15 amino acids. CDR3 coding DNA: TGTGCCAGCAGCTCCAACAGGGGAGCTAATTCACCCCTCCACTTT. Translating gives CASSSNRGANSPLHF.

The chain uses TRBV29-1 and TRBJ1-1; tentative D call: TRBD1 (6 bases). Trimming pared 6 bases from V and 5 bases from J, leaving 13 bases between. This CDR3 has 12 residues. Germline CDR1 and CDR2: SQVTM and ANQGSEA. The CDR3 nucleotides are TGCAGCGTCCGTTACGACAGGACTGAAGCTTTCTTT. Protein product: CSVRYDRTEAFF. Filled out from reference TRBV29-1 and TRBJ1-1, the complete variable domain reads SAVISQKPSRDICQRGTSLTIQCQVDSQVTMMFWYRQQPGQSLTLIATANQGSEATYESGFVIDKFPISRPNLTFSTLTVSNMSPEDSSIYLCSVRYDRTEAFFGQGTRLTVV.